This T cell receptor beta chain is from a study of T-cell reconstitution after alpha-beta-depleted transplantation in children. Study observations and caveats: High day-60 TCRbeta diversity in some patients came from surviving recipient T cells and thymic progenitors. At the one-year point after transplant, T-cell counts and TCRbeta diversity were found to come mostly from T cells that had been newly produced. Several hundred rapidly expanded clones from non-depleted graft cells reportedly supplied alpha-beta T cells about two months post-transplant.

As for this clonotype: Its specificity is not known.

As it was prepared, the TCRbeta library received unique molecular identifiers. Using its own MiXCR run on the PCR reads, TCRdb lists one record per CDR3 protein. Here the sample spans about 300,000 distinct CDR3 sequences, 7.5% to 9% being singletons. The V end was cut by 2 bases, the J end by 7 bases, with 18 bases between. The CDR3 is 15 amino acids. CDR1 and CDR2 from the germline V gene are MNHEY and SVGAGI. The chain combines TRBV6-5 with TRBJ2-7; D might be TRBD2 (7 bases). The specimen comprised peripheral blood, sampled 360 days after TCRalphabeta/CD19-depleted stem cell transplant. This TCR came from a female patient aged 2 to 10 who had a stem cell transplant for Fanconi anemia, so the T cells may come from the graft donor. CDR3 nucleotide sequence: TGTGCCAGCAGTTACGCGGGGGCAGGGTCGGGAGAGCAGTACTTC. It codes for CASSYAGAGSGEQYF.